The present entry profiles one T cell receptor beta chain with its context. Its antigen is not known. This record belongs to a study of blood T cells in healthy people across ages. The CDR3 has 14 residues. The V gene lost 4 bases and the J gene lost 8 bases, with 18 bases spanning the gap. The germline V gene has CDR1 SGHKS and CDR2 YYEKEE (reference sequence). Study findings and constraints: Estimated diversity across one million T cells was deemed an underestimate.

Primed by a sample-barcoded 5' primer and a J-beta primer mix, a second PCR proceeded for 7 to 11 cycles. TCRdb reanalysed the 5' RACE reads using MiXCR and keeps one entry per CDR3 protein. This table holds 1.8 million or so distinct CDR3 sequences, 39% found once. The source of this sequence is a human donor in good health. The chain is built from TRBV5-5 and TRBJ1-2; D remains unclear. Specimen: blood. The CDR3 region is CASSPASNPRGYTF. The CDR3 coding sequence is TGTGCCAGCAGCCCAGCATCCAACCCTCGAGGCTACACCTTC.